These T cell receptor beta chains were read from a single sample in a study of beta chain features in type 1 diabetes. Using immunoSEQ multiplex PCR, the repertoire was profiled, and TCRdb retains in-frame clones only, with some absent. The profile covers almost 350,000 clones, with roughly 8.8% appearing a single time and roughly 0.99% taken by the ten largest. The sample consisted of central memory CD4+ T cells from blood. These receptors came from a man aged 25 to 40 with type 1 diabetes. CDR3s include the opening cysteine and the closing phenylalanine or tryptophan. Each record gives: clone size, J gene, V gene, D gene, CDR3 DNA, CDR3 protein. A D gene is named only where the DNA matches it firmly. Clone size, where shown, is once, few, many, or a class for clones that have expanded.

clone size: -
J gene: TRBJ1-2
V gene: TRBV5-6
D gene: -
CDR3 DNA: TGTGCCAGCAGGCCTGGACCGAGCCCCTATGGCTACACCTTC
CDR3 protein: CASRPGPSPYGYTF

clone size: -
J gene: TRBJ1-3
V gene: TRBV11-2
D gene: -
CDR3 DNA: TGTGCCAGCAGCCCCCGGACCCAAGGAAACACCATATATTTT
CDR3 protein: CASSPRTQGNTIYF

clone size: -
J gene: TRBJ2-4
V gene: TRBV7-9
D gene: -
CDR3 DNA: TGTGCCAGCAGCCCCCCCCCACGCATGGGAAACATTCAGTACTTC
CDR3 protein: CASSPPPRMGNIQYF

clone size: few
J gene: TRBJ2-7
V gene: TRBV28
D gene: TRBD1
CDR3 DNA: TGTGCCAGCAGAACTCCGGGACAGTCCTACGAGCAGTACTTC
CDR3 protein: CASRTPGQSYEQYF

clone size: many
J gene: TRBJ1-2
V gene: TRBV5-1
D gene: TRBD1
CDR3 DNA: TGCGCCAGCAGCGTGGACAGGGACGGTGGCTACACCTTC
CDR3 protein: CASSVDRDGGYTF

clone size: few
J gene: TRBJ1-2
V gene: TRBV29-1
D gene: -
CDR3 DNA: TGCAGCGTGGGGATGATGGCAGGGGATGGCTACACCTTC
CDR3 protein: CSVGMMAGDGYTF

clone size: few
J gene: TRBJ2-2
V gene: TRBV6-5
D gene: -
CDR3 DNA: TGTGCCAGCAGTCTGGGACTTCAGGGCGGGGAGCTGTTTTTT
CDR3 protein: CASSLGLQGGELFF

clone size: -
J gene: TRBJ2-2
V gene: TRBV29-1
D gene: -
CDR3 DNA: TGCAGCGTTTATGACAACGGGGAGCTGTTTTTT
CDR3 protein: CSVYDNGELFF

clone size: many
J gene: TRBJ2-1
V gene: TRBV5-5
D gene: -
CDR3 DNA: TGTGCCAGCAGCTTGGACGGACGCAATGAGCAGTTCTTC
CDR3 protein: CASSLDGRNEQFF

clone size: -
J gene: TRBJ2-3
V gene: TRBV6-5
D gene: TRBD1
CDR3 DNA: TGTGCCAGCAGTTATGACGGACAGGGAGCTTCGGATACGCAGTATTTT
CDR3 protein: CASSYDGQGASDTQYF

clone size: -
J gene: TRBJ1-5
V gene: TRBV9
D gene: -
CDR3 DNA: TGTGCCAGCAGCGTAGCGAGCCAGGGATCCAATCAGCCCCAGCATTTT
CDR3 protein: CASSVASQGSNQPQHF

clone size: few
J gene: TRBJ2-7
V gene: TRBV7-2
D gene: -
CDR3 DNA: TGTGCCAGCAGCTTAGCCCCCACTCGGGGAGAGCAGTACTTC
CDR3 protein: CASSLAPTRGEQYF

clone size: few
J gene: TRBJ2-3
V gene: TRBV18
D gene: -
CDR3 DNA: TGTGCCAGCTCACCAAGGGTAGCGAACACAGATACGCAGTATTTT
CDR3 protein: CASSPRVANTDTQYF

clone size: few
J gene: TRBJ2-3
V gene: TRBV4-3
D gene: -
CDR3 DNA: TGCGCCAGCAGCCCCCTGAGCGGCACAGATACGCAGTATTTT
CDR3 protein: CASSPLSGTDTQYF

clone size: many
J gene: TRBJ1-6
V gene: TRBV10-3
D gene: -
CDR3 DNA: TGTGCCATCAGTGAGTCGATCAGGGACTCACCCCTCCACTTT
CDR3 protein: CAISESIRDSPLHF

clone size: few
J gene: TRBJ1-1
V gene: TRBV5-1
D gene: -
CDR3 DNA: TGCGCCAGCAGCAGTGGACGGACCATGAACACTGAAGCTTTCTTT
CDR3 protein: CASSSGRTMNTEAFF

clone size: -
J gene: TRBJ2-5
V gene: TRBV21-1
D gene: -
CDR3 DNA: TGTGCCAGCAGCAAGACTTGCGGCTTGGGGGAGACCCAGTACTTC
CDR3 protein: CASSKTCGLGETQYF

clone size: few
J gene: TRBJ2-1
V gene: TRBV4-1
D gene: -
CDR3 DNA: TGCGCCAGCAGCCAAGATCAGGCCTACAATGAGCAGTTCTTC
CDR3 protein: CASSQDQAYNEQFF

clone size: -
J gene: TRBJ1-1
V gene: TRBV19
D gene: TRBD1
CDR3 DNA: TGTGCCAGTAGTAGAGAACAGGGGCGGAACACTGAAGCTTTCTTT
CDR3 protein: CASSREQGRNTEAFF

clone size: once
J gene: TRBJ2-5
V gene: TRBV18
D gene: TRBD2
CDR3 DNA: TGTGCCAGCTCACGGACTAGCGGGGCCCAAGAGACCCAGTACTTC
CDR3 protein: CASSRTSGAQETQYF

clone size: -
J gene: TRBJ2-5
V gene: TRBV30
D gene: TRBD2
CDR3 DNA: TGTGCCTGGAGTCCCAGCGGGGCACAAGAGACCCAGTACTTC
CDR3 protein: CAWSPSGAQETQYF

clone size: -
J gene: TRBJ1-2
V gene: TRBV9
D gene: -
CDR3 DNA: TGTGCCAGCAGCGTAGGAGGCGCCGACTATGGCTACACCTTC
CDR3 protein: CASSVGGADYGYTF

clone size: few
J gene: TRBJ2-4
V gene: TRBV6-6
D gene: TRBD1
CDR3 DNA: TGTGCCAGCAGTTCCCGACAGGGAAGGGTCAAAAACATTCAGTACTTC
CDR3 protein: CASSSRQGRVKNIQYF

clone size: few
J gene: TRBJ1-6
V gene: TRBV7-2
D gene: -
CDR3 DNA: TGTGCCAGCAGCTTTGCGCCGGTCAATTCACCCCTCCACTTT
CDR3 protein: CASSFAPVNSPLHF

clone size: -
J gene: TRBJ1-1
V gene: TRBV6-4
D gene: -
CDR3 DNA: TGTGCCAGCAGTAAGCAGGGCGACACTGAAGCTTTCTTT
CDR3 protein: CASSKQGDTEAFF

clone size: few
J gene: TRBJ2-5
V gene: TRBV9
D gene: -
CDR3 DNA: TGTGCCAGCAGCGTCGACAGGCAAGAGACCCAGTACTTC
CDR3 protein: CASSVDRQETQYF

clone size: few
J gene: TRBJ1-4
V gene: TRBV2
D gene: -
CDR3 DNA: TGTGCCAGCAGCGCCGGTGCCGCCCTAAAACTGTTTTTT
CDR3 protein: CASSAGAALKLFF

clone size: -
J gene: TRBJ1-4
V gene: TRBV7-4
D gene: -
CDR3 DNA: TGTGCCAGCAGTTCCCGGAGCGGGACGGGTAATGAAAAACTGTTTTTT
CDR3 protein: CASSSRSGTGNEKLFF

clone size: few
J gene: TRBJ1-3
V gene: TRBV11-2
D gene: -
CDR3 DNA: TGTGCCAGCAGCTTATTGAGGGGTACTGGAAACACCATATATTTT
CDR3 protein: CASSLLRGTGNTIYF

clone size: few
J gene: TRBJ1-1
V gene: TRBV5-5
D gene: -
CDR3 DNA: TGTGCCAGCAGCTTGGGGGGTTCCATGAACGCTGAAGCTTTCTTT
CDR3 protein: CASSLGGSMNAEAFF

clone size: -
J gene: TRBJ1-5
V gene: TRBV2
D gene: TRBD1
CDR3 DNA: TGTGCCAGCAGCGGGACAGGAGAACATCAGCCCCAGCATTTT
CDR3 protein: CASSGTGEHQPQHF

clone size: many
J gene: TRBJ1-2
V gene: TRBV7-2
D gene: -
CDR3 DNA: TGTGCCAGCAGCTGGGACGGGAACTATGGCTACACCTTC
CDR3 protein: CASSWDGNYGYTF

clone size: -
J gene: TRBJ1-4
V gene: TRBV25-1
D gene: -
CDR3 DNA: TGTGCCAGCAGTTTCACAGAAGGGCCTAATGAAAAACTGTTTTTT
CDR3 protein: CASSFTEGPNEKLFF

clone size: -
J gene: TRBJ2-2
V gene: TRBV6-5
D gene: -
CDR3 DNA: TGTGCCAGCAGAACCGGGCCAATTCACACCGGGGAGCTGTTTTTT
CDR3 protein: CASRTGPIHTGELFF

clone size: few
J gene: TRBJ1-1
V gene: TRBV2
D gene: -
CDR3 DNA: TGTGCCAGCAGTGACCAGAACACTGAAGCTTTCTTT
CDR3 protein: CASSDQNTEAFF

clone size: -
J gene: TRBJ1-1
V gene: TRBV7-8
D gene: TRBD1
CDR3 DNA: TGTGCCAGCAGCCCCCCTCGAGGGGGCGTGAAGAACACTGAAGCTTTCTTT
CDR3 protein: CASSPPRGGVKNTEAFF

clone size: -
J gene: TRBJ1-1
V gene: TRBV4-3
D gene: -
CDR3 DNA: TGCGCCAGCAGCCTTGGCGGCGGGAACACTGAAGCTTTCTTT
CDR3 protein: CASSLGGGNTEAFF

clone size: few
J gene: TRBJ1-1
V gene: TRBV11-2
D gene: -
CDR3 DNA: TGTGCCAGCAGCTTAGCCAGGGGTGGCACTGAAGCTTTCTTT
CDR3 protein: CASSLARGGTEAFF

clone size: -
J gene: TRBJ2-5
V gene: TRBV28
D gene: -
CDR3 DNA: -
CDR3 protein: CASSSSGIQETQYF

clone size: few
J gene: TRBJ2-7
V gene: TRBV18
D gene: -
CDR3 DNA: TGTGCCAGCTCCCCCGGGGCGAACTTC
CDR3 protein: CASSPGANF

clone size: -
J gene: TRBJ2-3
V gene: TRBV29-1
D gene: -
CDR3 DNA: TGCAGCGTTGAAGATCAGGCGTTAAGCACAGATACGCAGTATTTT
CDR3 protein: CSVEDQALSTDTQYF

clone size: -
J gene: TRBJ2-7
V gene: TRBV9
D gene: TRBD1
CDR3 DNA: TGTGCCAGCAGCGTAGAAGGGGGCTTCTACGAGCAGTACTTC
CDR3 protein: CASSVEGGFYEQYF

clone size: -
J gene: TRBJ1-6
V gene: TRBV6-4
D gene: -
CDR3 DNA: TGTGCCAGCAGTGATCGTTCACCCCTCCACTTT
CDR3 protein: CASSDRSPLHF

clone size: -
J gene: TRBJ1-2
V gene: TRBV29-1
D gene: TRBD1
CDR3 DNA: TGCAGCGTTGACTCCGGGACAGGGGGCGCCGGCTATGGCTACACCTTC
CDR3 protein: CSVDSGTGGAGYGYTF

clone size: few
J gene: TRBJ2-2
V gene: TRBV7-2
D gene: -
CDR3 DNA: TGTGCCAGCAGTCTTGTTGGCGGGATAGACCCCGGGGAGCTGTTTTTT
CDR3 protein: CASSLVGGIDPGELFF

clone size: -
J gene: TRBJ1-2
V gene: TRBV7-9
D gene: TRBD1
CDR3 DNA: TGTGCCAGCAGTCCGGACAGGGGCTATGGCTACACCTTC
CDR3 protein: CASSPDRGYGYTF

clone size: -
J gene: TRBJ1-5
V gene: TRBV2
D gene: -
CDR3 DNA: TGTGCCAGCAGTGGGGAGAGGGACCAGCCCCAGCATTTT
CDR3 protein: CASSGERDQPQHF

clone size: -
J gene: TRBJ1-6
V gene: TRBV15
D gene: -
CDR3 DNA: TGTGCCACCAGCGGAGGGAGATATTTAGGATCACCCCTCCACTTT
CDR3 protein: CATSGGRYLGSPLHF

clone size: few
J gene: TRBJ1-5
V gene: TRBV5-1
D gene: TRBD1
CDR3 DNA: TGCGCCAGCAGCCCGGGAGTCCAAACCGGGACAGGGGAGCCCCAGCATTTT
CDR3 protein: CASSPGVQTGTGEPQHF

clone size: -
J gene: TRBJ2-3
V gene: TRBV7-2
D gene: -
CDR3 DNA: TGTGCCAGCAGCTTAAGGGGGGGACTACTCACTGCTAGCACAGATACGCAGTATTTT
CDR3 protein: CASSLRGGLLTASTDTQYF